This is a list of T cell receptor beta chains from one sample in a study of blood T cell repertoires in COVID-19. The data were produced by immunoSEQ multiplex PCR, yet TCRdb's version contains in-frame clones alone and is incomplete. This repertoire shows around 300,000 clones, 89% found once; its top ten account for about 1.7%. Sequenced input: PBMCs or T cells enriched from blood (not recorded which). These receptors originate from a woman in her thirties or forties who had recovered from COVID-19. CDR3s include the opening cysteine and the closing phenylalanine or tryptophan. D genes are given only for firm matches. Only some rows state a clone size, as once, few, many or a class for expanded clones.

J: TRBJ2-1; V: TRBV9; size: once; D: .; CDR3: CASSEGTFLNEQFF; DNA: TGTGCCAGCAGCGAGGGGACTTTTCTCAATGAGCAGTTCTTC
J: TRBJ2-7; V: TRBV28; size: .; D: TRBD2; CDR3: CASSLGLAKEQYF; DNA: TGTGCCAGCAGTTTGGGACTAGCGAAGGAGCAGTACTTC
J: TRBJ2-7; V: TRBV14; size: .; D: TRBD1; CDR3: CASSQPGQGSYEQYF; DNA: TGTGCCAGCAGCCAACCGGGACAGGGCTCCTACGAGCAGTACTTC
J: TRBJ2-3; V: TRBV7-2; size: .; D: TRBD1; CDR3: CASSTRTGSDTQYF; DNA: TGTGCCAGCAGCACTCGGACAGGGTCGGATACGCAGTATTTT
J: TRBJ2-7; V: TRBV6-5; size: .; D: .; CDR3: CASSYSLGGEYEQYF; DNA: TGTGCCAGCAGTTACTCATTAGGGGGAGAGTACGAGCAGTACTTC
J: TRBJ2-5; V: TRBV7-2; size: .; D: .; CDR3: CASSAWGSPQETQYF; DNA: TGTGCCAGCAGCGCCTGGGGCTCCCCCCAAGAGACCCAGTACTTC
J: TRBJ2-5; V: TRBV11-2; size: .; D: .; CDR3: CASSLGRPFRETQYF; DNA: TGTGCCAGCAGCTTAGGTCGACCATTCAGGGAGACCCAGTACTTC
J: TRBJ1-2; V: TRBV7-2; size: .; D: TRBD1; CDR3: CASSLGTGGLSNYGYTF; DNA: TGTGCCAGCAGCTTGGGGACAGGGGGCCTTTCTAACTATGGCTACACCTTC
J: TRBJ2-3; V: TRBV5-6; size: .; D: .; CDR3: CASSFTGYKTDTQYF; DNA: TGTGCCAGCAGCTTTACGGGGTATAAGACAGATACGCAGTATTTT
J: TRBJ1-2; V: TRBV7-9; size: .; D: .; CDR3: CASSLDGIYGYTF; DNA: TGTGCCAGCAGCTTAGACGGGATTTATGGCTACACCTTC
J: TRBJ2-3; V: TRBV2; size: .; D: TRBD2; CDR3: CASSATSGSSDTQYF; DNA: TGTGCCAGCAGCGCCACTAGCGGGAGTTCAGATACGCAGTATTTT
J: TRBJ2-7; V: TRBV5-4; size: .; D: .; CDR3: CASSLDTGAEQYF; DNA: TGTGCCAGCAGCTTGGACACTGGGGCCGAGCAGTACTTC
J: TRBJ2-1; V: TRBV27; size: once; D: TRBD1; CDR3: CASRPGGSYNEQFF; DNA: TGTGCCAGCAGGCCAGGGGGCTCCTACAATGAGCAGTTCTTC
J: TRBJ2-7; V: TRBV7-9; size: few; D: .; CDR3: CASSSPGQGSEQYF; DNA: TGTGCCAGCAGCTCTCCCGGCCAGGGGAGCGAGCAGTACTTC
J: TRBJ2-1; V: TRBV9; size: few; D: TRBD2; CDR3: CASSARVAGARYNEQFF; DNA: TGTGCCAGCAGCGCAAGGGTCGCGGGAGCGCGCTACAATGAGCAGTTCTTC
J: TRBJ1-2; V: TRBV7-3; size: .; D: TRBD1; CDR3: CASSSSRDRMERANYGYTF; DNA: TGTGCCAGCAGCTCCTCCCGGGACAGGATGGAGCGTGCTAACTATGGCTACACCTTC
J: TRBJ1-1; V: TRBV6-4; size: .; D: .; CDR3: CASSASPGNTEAFF; DNA: TGTGCCAGCAGCGCCTCTCCGGGGAACACTGAAGCTTTCTTT
J: TRBJ1-4; V: TRBV5-1; size: .; D: TRBD1; CDR3: CASSSVPGGEGEKLFF; DNA: TGCGCCAGCAGCTCGGTACCAGGGGGCGAGGGTGAAAAACTGTTTTTT
J: TRBJ2-2; V: TRBV10-1; size: .; D: TRBD1; CDR3: CASSDSGGPGVTGELFF; DNA: TGCGCCAGCAGTGACTCAGGGGGCCCCGGAGTCACCGGGGAGCTGTTTTTT
J: TRBJ2-7; V: TRBV7-8; size: .; D: TRBD1; CDR3: CATGTELYEQYF; DNA: TGTGCCACAGGGACAGAACTTTACGAGCAGTACTTC
J: TRBJ1-6; V: TRBV10-3; size: .; D: .; CDR3: CAISSGNSPLHF; DNA: TGTGCCATCAGTTCGGGGAATTCACCCCTCCACTTT
J: TRBJ1-2; V: TRBV7-3; size: .; D: .; CDR3: CASSLTGLPLTGYTF; DNA: TGTGCCAGCAGCTTAACGGGGCTACCCCTCACTGGTTACACCTTC
J: TRBJ1-6; V: TRBV7-9; size: once; D: .; CDR3: CASSLQVDSPLHF; DNA: TGTGCCAGCAGCTTACAGGTCGATTCACCCCTCCACTTT
J: TRBJ1-4; V: TRBV5-1; size: .; D: TRBD1; CDR3: CASSLDRGEYEKLFF; DNA: TGCGCCAGCAGCTTGGACAGGGGAGAGTATGAAAAACTGTTTTTT
J: TRBJ1-6; V: TRBV24-1; size: .; D: TRBD1; CDR3: CATSRSRRPTGGSSYNSPLHF; DNA: TGTGCCACCAGCCGCTCCCGGCGGCCGACAGGGGGGAGCTCCTATAATTCACCCCTCCACTTT
J: TRBJ1-1; V: TRBV5-1; size: .; D: TRBD1; CDR3: CASSLQGANTEAFF; DNA: TGCGCCAGCAGCTTACAGGGGGCGAACACTGAAGCTTTCTTT
J: TRBJ2-1; V: TRBV3-1/TRBV3-2; size: .; D: .; CDR3: CASSASPLAYNEQFF; DNA: TGTGCCAGCAGCGCCTCCCCTCTAGCGTACAATGAGCAGTTCTTC
J: TRBJ1-6; V: TRBV7-8; size: .; D: TRBD1; CDR3: CASSVDRVGSPLHF; DNA: TGTGCCAGCAGCGTGGACAGGGTGGGTTCACCCCTCCACTTT
J: TRBJ1-3; V: TRBV5-1; size: .; D: TRBD1; CDR3: CASSPGTGPGNTIYF; DNA: TGCGCCAGCAGCCCTGGGACAGGACCTGGAAACACCATATATTTT
J: TRBJ1-2; V: TRBV4-1; size: once; D: .; CDR3: CASSQHSDGQFSGYTF; DNA: TGCGCCAGCAGCCAACATTCGGACGGACAATTTAGTGGCTACACCTTC
J: TRBJ2-1; V: TRBV5-6; size: .; D: TRBD2; CDR3: CASSSTSGGPFF; DNA: TGTGCCAGCAGCTCCACTAGCGGGGGACCCTTCTTC
J: TRBJ1-1; V: TRBV12-3/TRBV12-4; size: .; D: .; CDR3: CASSQTGNTEAFF; DNA: TGTGCCAGCAGTCAAACAGGGAACACTGAAGCTTTCTTT
J: TRBJ1-2; V: TRBV3-1/TRBV3-2; size: .; D: .; CDR3: CASSPGQGVYGYTF; DNA: TGTGCCAGCAGCCCTGGGCAGGGTGTCTATGGCTACACCTTC
J: TRBJ2-7; V: TRBV3-1/TRBV3-2; size: .; D: .; CDR3: CASSHGGYYEQYF; DNA: TGTGCCAGCAGCCATGGGGGGTACTACGAGCAGTACTTC
J: TRBJ1-2; V: TRBV2; size: .; D: TRBD1; CDR3: CASSEGPGQGLNGYTF; DNA: TGTGCCAGCAGTGAAGGCCCGGGACAGGGACTCAATGGCTACACCTTC
J: TRBJ1-2; V: TRBV5-1; size: few; D: TRBD1; CDR3: CASSSTRDRGGGYTF; DNA: TGCGCCAGCAGTTCAACCCGGGACAGGGGTGGTGGCTACACCTTC
J: TRBJ2-5; V: TRBV9; size: .; D: .; CDR3: CASSVDQTGEETQYF; DNA: TGTGCCAGCAGCGTAGATCAAACGGGGGAAGAGACCCAGTACTTC
J: TRBJ1-2; V: TRBV5-1; size: .; D: .; CDR3: CASSPDSFYGYTF; DNA: TGCGCCAGCAGCCCGGACAGCTTCTATGGCTACACCTTC
J: TRBJ1-2; V: TRBV7-2; size: .; D: .; CDR3: CASSPQGTGGYTF; DNA: TGTGCCAGCAGCCCACAGGGTACTGGTGGCTACACCTTC
J: TRBJ1-5; V: TRBV4-1; size: .; D: .; CDR3: CASSQVWYPGLSGQPQHF; DNA: TGCGCCAGCAGCCAAGTATGGTATCCGGGCCTTTCGGGACAGCCCCAGCATTTT
J: TRBJ2-1; V: TRBV6-1; size: .; D: TRBD2; CDR3: CASSAPELAGGYNEQFF; DNA: TGTGCCAGCAGTGCCCCGGAACTAGCGGGAGGGTACAATGAGCAGTTCTTC
J: TRBJ2-1; V: TRBV7-2; size: once; D: TRBD2; CDR3: CASSLLASGGLHNEQFF; DNA: TGTGCCAGCAGCTTACTGGCTAGCGGGGGGCTTCACAATGAGCAGTTCTTC
J: TRBJ1-1; V: TRBV19; size: .; D: .; CDR3: CASSTPQGRETEAFF; DNA: TGTGCCAGTAGCACTCCGCAGGGGCGGGAGACTGAAGCTTTCTTT
J: TRBJ1-6; V: TRBV2; size: .; D: TRBD1; CDR3: CASMPGDRGSSPLHF; DNA: TGTGCCAGCATGCCCGGGGACAGGGGAAGCTCACCCCTCCACTTT
J: TRBJ1-2; V: TRBV30; size: .; D: .; CDR3: CALEDSLSYGYTF; DNA: TGTGCCTTGGAGGACAGCCTCAGCTATGGCTACACCTTC
J: TRBJ2-2; V: TRBV19; size: .; D: .; CDR3: CATRRTPANTGELFF; DNA: TGTGCCACCCGGAGGACGCCCGCGAACACCGGGGAGCTGTTTTTT
J: TRBJ2-3; V: TRBV3-1/TRBV3-2; size: .; D: .; CDR3: CASSQNPVGAIGTDTQYF; DNA: TGTGCCAGCAGCCAGAATCCGGTGGGAGCAATCGGGACAGATACGCAGTATTTT
J: TRBJ2-3; V: TRBV2; size: few; D: .; CDR3: CASSPAPRVTQYF; DNA: TGTGCCAGCAGTCCAGCGCCTCGCGTTACGCAGTATTTT
J: TRBJ2-7; V: TRBV7-9; size: .; D: TRBD1; CDR3: CASSPRDRFYEQYF; DNA: TGTGCCAGCAGCCCCAGGGACAGATTCTACGAGCAGTACTTC
J: TRBJ2-7; V: TRBV4-3; size: .; D: .; CDR3: CASSQGFSGPYEQYF; DNA: TGCGCCAGCAGCCAAGGGTTTAGCGGCCCCTACGAGCAGTACTTC